Shown below are 20 T cell receptor beta chains from a single sample sequenced in a study of OX40 agonist ivuxolimab in advanced cancers. Sequencing used immunoSEQ multiplex PCR; TCRdb keeps in-frame clones, though not all of them. The sample comprises 25,000 to 30,000 clones, 70% to 80% of which are singletons, and around 10% rests with the top ten. The specimen was CD4+ or CD8+ T cells sorted from blood, collected in a trial of the OX40 agonist ivuxolimab. The source is an adult with an advanced solid tumor such as melanoma, head and neck, liver or kidney cancer.

In this sample, this clone turned up a few times. The chain has TRBV2 and TRBJ2-7; D is ambiguous. This CDR3 spans 11 amino acids. V was trimmed by 3 bases and J by 5 bases, leaving 5 bases between them. From germline, CDR1 is SNHLY and CDR2 FYNNEI. The CDR3 DNA is TGTGCCAGCAGTGAGCTAAACGAGCAGTACTTC. Its translation is CASSELNEQYF.

The chain uses TRBV2 and TRBJ2-2; D uncertain. CDR1 is SNHLY and CDR2 is FYNNEI in the germline V gene. The V gene lost 6 bases and the J gene lost 6 bases, with 11 bases spanning the gap. CDR3 length: 13 amino acids. The CDR3 nucleotides are TGTGCCAGCAGGAGACTCGACGCCGGGGAGCTGTTTTTT. Encoded protein: CASRRLDAGELFF.

The chain couples TRBV30 to TRBJ1-1; D is uncertain. Deletions cut 4 bases from V and 0 bases from J, with 15 bases between. Germline CDR1 GTSNPN, CDR2 SVGIG (reference sequence). This CDR3 is 15 amino acids long. CDR3 sequence reads: CAWMIVGQLNTEAFF. In DNA, the CDR3 is TGTGCCTGGATGATAGTAGGGCAGTTGAACACTGAAGCTTTCTTT. The variable domain in full, with the rest retrieved from reference TRBV30 and TRBJ1-1, is SQTIHQWPATLVQPVGSPLSLECTVEGTSNPNLYWYRQAAGRGLQLLFYSVGIGQISSEVPQNLSASRPQDRQFILSSKKLLLSDSGFYLCAWMIVGQLNTEAFFGQGTRLTVV.

The CDR3 nucleotides read TGTGCCAGCAGCTTAACAGGGGCTGTGGCAGGGCGGACTGAAGCTTTCTTT. Translating gives CASSLTGAVAGRTEAFF. V gene TRBV7-9 combines with J gene TRBJ1-1, with 7 bases aligning to TRBD1. Per germline, CDR1 SEHNR and CDR2 FQNEAQ (reference sequence). Losses at the gene ends were 2 bases for V and 5 bases for J; bases not matched to a gene: 14. The CDR3 contains 17 residues.

This chain uses TRBV7-8 with TRBJ2-2; tentative D call: TRBD2 (6 bases). Germline V lookup: CDR1 SGHVS, CDR2 FQNEAQ. The CDR3 loop spans 16 amino acids. Trimming pared 1 base from V and 6 bases from J, leaving 15 bases between. The CDR3 nucleotides are TGTGCCAGCAGCTTAGGTCTGGGGGGTCGGGCCGGGGAGCTGTTTTTT. Translation: CASSLGLGGRAGELFF.

In nucleotides, the CDR3 is TGCGCCAGCGCGCACAACAGGAACACTGAAGCTTTCTTT. Amino acid sequence: CASAHNRNTEAFF. V is TRBV5-1 and J is TRBJ1-1; D not resolved. The CDR3 spans 13 residues. Trimming pared 7 bases from V and 1 base from J, leaving 11 bases between. The germline V gene encodes CDR1 SGHRS and CDR2 YFSETQ.

The chain carries TRBV10-2 and TRBJ2-2; 9 nucleotides align to TRBD1. The V and J ends lost 6 bases and 4 bases, in that order; junction bases with no gene match: 6. The V gene's germline CDR1 is WSHSY and CDR2 SAAADI. The CDR3 sequence is 15 residues long. The CDR3 DNA follows: TGCGCCAGCAGGAGTACAGGGGGCGTCACCGGGGAGCTGTTTTTT. Translated, it gives CASRSTGGVTGELFF.

The chain combines TRBV4-3 with TRBJ2-7; no firm D call. The length of the CDR3 is 14 residues. CDR1 is LGHNA, CDR2 YSLEER, per germline. V lost 0 bases and J 0 bases, leaving 6 bases between the germline ends. The CDR3 reads CASSQEGTSYEQYF. The CDR3 DNA follows: TGCGCCAGCAGCCAAGAGGGCACCTCCTACGAGCAGTACTTC.

This clone has just one count. This chain links TRBV19 with TRBJ2-7; D unresolved. The germline V gene has CDR1 LNHDA and CDR2 SQIVND (reference sequence). V was cut by 5 bases and J by 3 bases, with 14 bases left in between. This CDR3 has 14 residues. CDR3 protein: CASSLPSLHYEQYF. The CDR3 nucleotides are TGTGCCAGTAGTCTCCCGTCCCTACACTACGAGCAGTACTTC.

The chain employs TRBV19 and TRBJ1-5, with 11 bases identical to TRBD1. With V trimmed by 4 bases and J by 9 bases, 5 bases remained unmatched. This CDR3 is 14 amino acids long. In germline, CDR1 is LNHDA, CDR2 SQIVND (reference sequence). Here the CDR3 reads CASSTGTGGTPQHF. The CDR3, as DNA: TGTGCCAGTAGTACAGGGACAGGGGGGACGCCCCAGCATTTT.

There are a few counts of this clone. This chain uses TRBV7-9 with TRBJ2-3; D is undetermined. CDR3 length: 13 amino acids. Trimming stripped 5 bases from V and 2 bases from J, with 8 bases between. Per the germline V gene, CDR1 is SEHNR and CDR2 is FQNEAQ (reference sequence). This CDR3 reads CASSHLDTDTQYF. CDR3 nucleotides: TGTGCCAGCAGCCATCTAGACACAGATACGCAGTATTTT.

V usage is TRBV4-2 and J usage is TRBJ2-5, with TRBD2 matching 10 bases. The ends lost 4 bases at V and 2 bases at J; junction bases unmatched: 7. This CDR3 spans 16 amino acids. Germline CDR1 LGHNA, CDR2 YNFKEQ. CDR3: CASSRGGTSEQETQYF. The CDR3 bases are TGTGCCAGCAGCCGAGGGGGGACTAGCGAACAAGAGACCCAGTACTTC.

This clone is medium-sized within its sample. The gene calls are TRBV4-2 and TRBJ2-5, with 8 bases identical to TRBD2. J lost 3 bases, V lost 6 bases, and 0 bases had no gene match. Germline CDR1 reads LGHNA; CDR2 reads YNFKEQ. This CDR3 spans 12 amino acids. The DNA for the CDR3 is TGTGCCAGCAGGCGGGGGGAAGAGACCCAGTACTTC. Amino acid sequence: CASRRGEETQYF.

The chain employs TRBV18 and TRBJ2-2; either TRBD1 or TRBD2 may fit D (5 bases each). The CDR3 has 15 amino acids. Trimming took off 3 bases at V and 5 bases at J, with 13 bases between the two ends. The V gene's germline CDR1 is KGHSH and CDR2 LQKENI. The DNA for the CDR3 is TGTGCCAGCTCACCCAGGGACGACTCGACCGGGGAGCTGTTTTTT. Encoded protein: CASSPRDDSTGELFF.

In the case of this clone: The same CDR3 also results from other DNA sequences found in this sample. V is TRBV30 and J is TRBJ2-7; D is perhaps TRBD1 (6 bases). Germline lookup yields CDR1 GTSNPN and CDR2 SVGIG (reference sequence). The V end lost 0 bases, the J end lost 2 bases, and 11 bases lay between the germline ends. This CDR3 contains 14 residues. CDR3 in DNA: TGTGCCTGGAGTGTAGGGGGAAGCACCTACGAGCAGTACTTC. This sequence encodes CAWSVGGSTYEQYF.

V and J are TRBV6-5 and TRBJ2-7; D may correspond to TRBD1 or TRBD2 (6 bases each). V lost 6 bases, J lost 1 base, and 13 bases lay in between. In germline, CDR1 is MNHEY, CDR2 SVGAGI. The CDR3 covers 14 residues. CDR3 sequence reads: CASSRRGVSYEQYF. For the CDR3, the DNA is TGTGCCAGCAGCCGTAGGGGGGTGTCCTACGAGCAGTACTTC.

This clone was recorded only once. This chain joins TRBV6-5 and TRBJ2-1; unclear D gene. In germline, CDR1 is MNHEY, CDR2 SVGAGI. This CDR3 contains 12 residues. The V gene lost 6 bases and the J gene lost 10 bases, with 13 bases spanning the gap. Written as DNA, the CDR3 is TGTGCCAGCAGAGGTCAGGCATGGGAGCAGTTCTTC. It encodes CASRGQAWEQFF.

The CDR3: CASSFRVYRDKQYF. For the CDR3, the DNA is TGTGCCAGCAGCTTCCGCGTCTACAGGGATAAGCAGTACTTC. The chain carries TRBV7-9 and TRBJ2-5; a possible D gene is TRBD1 (6 bases). The ends were cut back, 3 bases at V and 11 bases at J, with 19 bases in the middle. CDR1 SEHNR and CDR2 FQNEAQ come from the germline V gene (reference sequence). The CDR3 extends over 14 amino acids. The whole variable domain, remainder taken from reference TRBV7-9 and TRBJ2-5, is DTGVSQNPRHKITKRGQNVTFRCDPISEHNRLYWYRQTLGQGPEFLTYFQNEAQLEKSRLLSDRFSAERPKGSFSTLEIQRTEQGDSAMYLCASSFRVYRDKQYFGPGTRLLVL.

This clone was seen a handful of times. V gene TRBV7-8 combines with J gene TRBJ2-5, with a possible D match to TRBD2 (5 bases). Germline CDR1 and CDR2: SGHVS and FQNEAQ. The V gene lost 1 base and the J gene lost 9 bases, with 15 bases spanning the gap. The CDR3 spans 14 residues. CDR3 sequence: CASSLVAPDGAQYF. Here the CDR3 DNA reads TGTGCCAGCAGCTTAGTTGCCCCCGACGGGGCCCAGTACTTC.

The chain couples TRBV2 to TRBJ1-5; D ambiguous. The germline CDR1 and CDR2 sequences are SNHLY and FYNNEI. Trimming left V 1 base short and J 2 bases short, with 9 bases between. CDR3 length: 15 residues. The CDR3 bases are TGTGCCAGCAGTGAAGTCTCGCAGGGCAATCAGCCCCAGCATTTT. This encodes CASSEVSQGNQPQHF.